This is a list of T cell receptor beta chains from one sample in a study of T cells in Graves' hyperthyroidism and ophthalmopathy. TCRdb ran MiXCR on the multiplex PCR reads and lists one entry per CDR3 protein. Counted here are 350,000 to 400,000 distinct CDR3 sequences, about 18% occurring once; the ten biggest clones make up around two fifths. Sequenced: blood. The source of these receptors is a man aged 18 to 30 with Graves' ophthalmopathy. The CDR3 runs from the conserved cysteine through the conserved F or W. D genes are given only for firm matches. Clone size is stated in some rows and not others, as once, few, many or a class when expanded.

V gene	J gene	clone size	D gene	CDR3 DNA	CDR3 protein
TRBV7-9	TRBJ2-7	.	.	TGTGCCAGCAGCTTAGTGTTCTACGAGCAGTACTTC	CASSLVFYEQYF
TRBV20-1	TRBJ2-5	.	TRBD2	TGCAGTGCTATCCAGACTAGCGGGCCACAAGAGACCCAGTACTTC	CSAIQTSGPQETQYF
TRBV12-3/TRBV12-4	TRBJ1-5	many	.	TGTGCCAGCAGTTTGCATTGGTCAGGGAACAACCCTCAGCCCCAGCATTTT	CASSLHWSGNNPQPQHF
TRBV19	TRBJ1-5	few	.	TGTGCCACCCTGGGGGCACAGGGCGGCAATCAGCCCCAGCATTTT	CATLGAQGGNQPQHF
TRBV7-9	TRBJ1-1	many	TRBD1	TGTGCCAGCAGCTTACAGGACAGGGGGAACACTGAAGCTTTCTTT	CASSLQDRGNTEAFF
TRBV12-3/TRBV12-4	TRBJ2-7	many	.	TGTGCCAGCAGTGTTGACGCCTCCTACGAGCAGTACTTC	CASSVDASYEQYF
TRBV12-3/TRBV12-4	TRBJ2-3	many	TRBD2	TGTGCCAGCCGCGGGACTAGCGGGGGGGCCGGTACGCAGTATTTT	CASRGTSGGAGTQYF
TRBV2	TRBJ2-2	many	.	TGTGCCAGCAGACTTTCTCCGGGGGACACCGGGGAGCTGTTTTTT	CASRLSPGDTGELFF
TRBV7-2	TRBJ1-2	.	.	TGTGCCAGCAGCCATGACTTTCTTGGTGGCTACACCTTC	CASSHDFLGGYTF
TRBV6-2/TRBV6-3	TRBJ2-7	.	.	TGTGCCAGCAGTGCGTCACTAGAGGCAGGGTACGAGCAGTACTTC	CASSASLEAGYEQYF
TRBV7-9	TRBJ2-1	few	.	TGTGCCAGCAGCCCAACTAGTGGGGTCTCCTACAATGAGCAGTTCTTC	CASSPTSGVSYNEQFF
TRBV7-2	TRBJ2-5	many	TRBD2	TGTGCCAGCAGCTGGTATCCCGGGACTAGCGGGGGAGAGACCCAGTACTTC	CASSWYPGTSGGETQYF
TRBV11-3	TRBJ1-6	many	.	TGTGCCAGCAGCTTAGATCAAAATTCACCCCTCCACTTT	CASSLDQNSPLHF
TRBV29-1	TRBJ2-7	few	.	TGCAGCGTCGGTCAAGGGAGCTCCTACGAGCAGTACTTC	CSVGQGSSYEQYF
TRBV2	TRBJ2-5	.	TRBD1	TGTGCCAGCATGCGGGACAGGGCTTACTTC	CASMRDRAYF
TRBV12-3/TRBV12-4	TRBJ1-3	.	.	TGTGCCAGCAGGCGGGACGGTTCCTCTGGAAACACCATATATTTT	CASRRDGSSGNTIYF
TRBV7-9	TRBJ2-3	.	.	TGTGCCAGCAGCTTTGACTCCACAACAAGCACAGATACGCAGTATTTT	CASSFDSTTSTDTQYF
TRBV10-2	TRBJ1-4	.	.	TGCGCCAGCAGCCAATGGGACGGGTCGACTAATGAAAAACTGTTTTTT	CASSQWDGSTNEKLFF
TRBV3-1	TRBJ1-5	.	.	TGTGCCAGCAGCGAGGACAGCGGGGCGGAGCCCCAGCATTTT	CASSEDSGAEPQHF
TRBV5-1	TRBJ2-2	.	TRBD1	TGCGCCAGCAGCTTGGCAGGACCGGGACAGATTAACACCGGGGAGCTGTTTTTT	CASSLAGPGQINTGELFF
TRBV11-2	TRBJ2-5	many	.	TGTGCCAGCAGCCCCCGGCAAAAAGAGACCCAGTACTTC	CASSPRQKETQYF
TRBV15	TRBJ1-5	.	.	TGTGCCACCAGCAGAGGGGGTGGCTCCGCTCAGCCCCAGCATTTT	CATSRGGGSAQPQHF
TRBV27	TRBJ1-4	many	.	TGTGCCAGCAGTTCCAATTTGAATCCGACTGGGGCATATGAAAAACTGTTTTTT	CASSSNLNPTGAYEKLFF
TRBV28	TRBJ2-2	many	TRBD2	TGTGCCAGCAGTTGGTCATTGGGACTAGCGGGGGCGACCGGGGAGCTGTTTTTT	CASSWSLGLAGATGELFF
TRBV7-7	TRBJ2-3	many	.	TGTGCTAGCAGCGCCCAACAGGACCCTAGCACAGATACGCAGTATTTT	CASSAQQDPSTDTQYF
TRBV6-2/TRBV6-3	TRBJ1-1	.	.	TGTGCCAGCAGTTTCGGGGAGGAGAACACTGAAGCTTTCTTT	CASSFGEENTEAFF
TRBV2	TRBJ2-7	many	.	TGTGCCAGCAACCTAAGGGTAGTGCGCGTCGAGCAGTACTTC	CASNLRVVRVEQYF
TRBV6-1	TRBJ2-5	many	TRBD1	TGTGCCAGCAGTGCGGGACAGCAAGAGACCCAGTACTTC	CASSAGQQETQYF
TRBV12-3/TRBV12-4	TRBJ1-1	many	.	TGTGCCAGCAGTTTCCGGGAGGGTTCGGCTTTCTTT	CASSFREGSAFF
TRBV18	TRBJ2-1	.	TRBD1	TGTGCCAGCTCACCCGGGACAGGGAAGAAGAACAATGAGCAGTTCTTC	CASSPGTGKKNNEQFF
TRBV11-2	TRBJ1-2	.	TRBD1	TGTGCCAGCATCGGTACCGGGCAGGGGGCAGCTGGCTACACCTTC	CASIGTGQGAAGYTF
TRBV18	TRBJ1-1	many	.	TGTGCCAGCTCACCACGAGACATCCTTAAGGGGACTGAAGCTTTCTTT	CASSPRDILKGTEAFF
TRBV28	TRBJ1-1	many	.	TGTGCCAGCATACCTGCGGGGGGCAAAGAGAACACTGAAGCTTTCTTT	CASIPAGGKENTEAFF
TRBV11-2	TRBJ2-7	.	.	TGTGCCAGCAGCAAAGGGGTATGGGAGCAGTACTTC	CASSKGVWEQYF
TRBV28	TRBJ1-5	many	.	TGTGCCAGCAGAGGGGGTTCAATGGGCAATCAGCCCCAGCATTTT	CASRGGSMGNQPQHF
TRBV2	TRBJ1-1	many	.	TGTGCCACCCGGACAGCGGACACTGAAGCTTTCTTT	CATRTADTEAFF
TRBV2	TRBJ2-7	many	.	TGTGCCAGCAGGGAAAGGACGGTCTCCTACGAGCAGTACTTC	CASRERTVSYEQYF
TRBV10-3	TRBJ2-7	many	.	TGTGCCATCAGTGAGTCGGGCAGCTACGAGCAGTACTTC	CAISESGSYEQYF
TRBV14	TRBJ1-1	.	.	TGTGCCAGCAGCCGAGGAGGGGAACTTGAAGCTTTCTTT	CASSRGGELEAFF
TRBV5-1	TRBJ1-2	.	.	TGCGCCAGCAGCCCGGAGTCCGAGACAAAAATCTATGGCTACACCTTC	CASSPESETKIYGYTF
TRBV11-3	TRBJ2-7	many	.	TGTGCCAGCAGCTTAGGGCCCAACTACGAGCAGTACTTC	CASSLGPNYEQYF
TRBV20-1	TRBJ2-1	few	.	TGCAGTGCTAGTCCGGGACTTTACAATGAGCAGTTCTTC	CSASPGLYNEQFF
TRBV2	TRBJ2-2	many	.	TGTGCCACCCCGGGAACGGGGGCCGGCACCGGGGAGCTGTTTTTT	CATPGTGAGTGELFF
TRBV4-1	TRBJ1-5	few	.	TGCGCCAGCAGCCAAGAACTGGGCGGGGGCAATCAGCCCCAGCATTTT	CASSQELGGGNQPQHF